The T cell receptor beta chain under discussion was sequenced for a study of cytomegalovirus exposure and HLA in healthy donors (dated by TCRdb to about 2017). With respect to the entire study: In an earlier analysis of about 560 of the donors, around 300 Gb of sequence data and approximately 120 million unique TCR beta sequences from about 180 million T cells were reported. An early release that covered some 640 HLA-typed donors contained 300 to 350 gigabases of sequencing data and about 93 million unique TCR sequences. Among the roughly 400 genotyped donors, about 85% belonged to the genetic ancestry cluster associated with self-reported Caucasian donors. The study was designed to test whether signatures of past pathogen exposure could be identified by cataloging public T cell receptors. The T cell repertoires of some 700 subjects were profiled by immunosequencing and related to cytomegalovirus serostatus. A separate validation cohort of 90 to 150 different subjects was used in addition to the approximately 610-subject first cohort. The study combined high-throughput TCR immunosequencing, statistical association of individual TCRs with disease status, and machine learning to predict cytomegalovirus infection status. To study patterns of TCR occurrence, a later analysis re-analyzed previously published TCR beta repertoires from around 660 donors and added high-resolution HLA genotyping. Rather than drawing on any new phenotypic data, the later analysis identified candidate immune exposures from TCR beta sequences and the way those sequences occurred across donors. In an earlier analysis of 587 of the donors, high-throughput TCR beta sequencing was used to judge whether each TCR beta V gene segment behaved as functional or pseudogenic. Donor age, sex, ethnicity and CMV serostatus were collected together with the repertoire data. Genome-wide SNP genotypes for about 60% of the roughly 670 donors were used in a later genetic analysis, which treated that subset as a discovery cohort. Every discovery cohort repertoire had been produced on one sequencing platform. HLA typing included class I and class II loci at four-digit resolution. The number of donors typed differed by locus, with roughly 620-630 for A, B, C, DRB1 and DQB1, roughly 550 for DQA1, about 610 for DPA1, and some 440 for DPB1. Several DR-DQ haplotypes were handled as single units for association and clustering because linkage in the cohort was strong. Across 300 to 500 genotyped donors of the cohort, an average of roughly 230,000 unique TCR beta nucleotide sequences per donor were sequenced, and approximately 17% of those sequences were non-productive.

The CDR3 holds 13 amino acids from the cysteine to the phenylalanine. Only the CDR3 DNA is retained, 39 bases long and in frame from the first base. V is clipped by 1 base and J by 7 bases, and the sequence between their germline boundaries is 8 bases long. CDR1 and CDR2 are drawn from the germline V gene: SGHRS, YFSETQ. In total, around 600 healthy bone marrow donors made up the cohort. All cohort members were sampled while nominally healthy, although unrecorded immune exposures were likely present. The donor tested CMV seropositive and was one of the 289 seropositive cohort members. A peripheral blood sample was provided by each donor, and peripheral blood mononuclear cells were used for TCR beta sequencing. Genomic DNA extraction from the blood cell samples was performed with the Qiagen DNeasy Blood Extraction Kit. What the research found in general, with its limitations: A total of roughly 160 TCR beta chains were listed by the study as associated with cytomegalovirus. When HLA alleles, especially DR and DQ, strongly co-occurred, TCR associations were difficult to assign to individual alleles. In a later analysis, the rate of TCR association differed among HLA loci, with DRB1 alleles having the most associated TCRs and HLA-C alleles having the fewest. Immune exposure information for the cohort was limited to CMV serostatus. An earlier analysis of several hundred of the donors showed that most TCR beta V segments appeared in productive rearrangements either about 87% or about 30% of the time, which broadly matched IMGT annotations. A later analysis reported that several top co-occurrence clusters appeared linked to parvovirus B19, influenza, CMV and Epstein-Barr virus. Three of the identified cytomegalovirus-associated TCR beta chains were confirmed in vitro to be specific for cytomegalovirus antigens. The cohort was sequenced for TCR beta chains only, and without alpha or paired-chain data the features that could be detected were limited. Linkage disequilibrium might explain the correlated functional status among segregating V segments, but an unknown experimental factor could not be excluded. Some IMGT-functional V segments, including TRBV6-2 and TRBV6-3, could not be told apart with the 87-base-pair reads, so those segments were excluded. A later analysis associated 16,951 TCR beta sequences with specific HLA alleles at a false discovery rate of 0.05. Because HLA typing was missing for some donors at each locus, association tests included only the typed subset. Roughly uniform sequencing depth across donors was assumed in presence/absence analyses, although this assumption may not hold. The authors suggested that the approach could potentially be extended to other disease states and immunological phenotypes. A later genetic analysis associated a missense DCLRE1C variant with V-gene and J-gene trimming of TCR beta chains, and an independent cohort replicated the association. In a later analysis, HLA-associated TCR beta chains were found to be more clonally expanded and to have lower generation probabilities than equally common non-associated chains. A further reported finding was that TCR beta sequences accurately predicted the HLA-A and HLA-B alleles for most subjects in the first cohort. In a later analysis, most CMV-associated TCR beta chains were found to appear HLA-restricted, with HLA associations seemingly driven largely by CMV exposure. Most TCR sequences were observed very rarely across donors, whereas some public TCRs were present in many individuals. Because counts were too low, about 15 rarely observed V segments, including chromosome 9 orphons, were left out of the earlier analysis of over 550 of the donors. The sequencing pipeline was judged likely to have produced a cluster of highly shared sequence variants as a technical artifact. In both the original and validation cohorts, the classifier was reported to diagnose cytomegalovirus status with high specificity and sensitivity. In a later genetic analysis, fewer N-insertions in productive TCRs were reported among donors in an Asian-associated ancestry cluster than the roughly 700-donor mean.

Notes on this clone: Its specific antigen is unknown. No much larger clone exists at a distance of one base, and base qualities are not known.

Library preparation used the immunoSEQ multiplex PCR assay. A mixture of 60 forward primers for TCR Vbeta segments and 13 reverse primers for TCR Jbeta segments was used in the multiplex PCR. The CDR3 region of rearranged TCR beta genes was amplified from genomic DNA by a multiplex PCR assay. On the Illumina HiSeq System, the amplified TCR beta libraries were sequenced as 87-base-pair reads. As for how the authors treated the data: Across the 500 to 750 repertoires, a later analysis counted around 80 million unique TCR beta chains, approximately 12 million of which were shared by at least two donors. A nearest-neighbor algorithm error-corrected the raw reads and collapsed the reads into unique sequences, merging closely related sequences to remove PCR and sequencing errors. V, D and J gene segments were assigned by aligning CDR3 sequences to IMGT reference sequences. For a sequence to be retained, at least a six-nucleotide match to both a V gene segment and a J gene segment was required. Rearrangements were classified as productive when the CDR3 lacked stop codons and remained in frame with V and J, and all other rearrangements were classified as non-productive. CDR3 was defined according to IMGT convention as the region running from the second conserved V-encoded cysteine to the conserved J-encoded phenylalanine. The earlier analysis of some 580 of the donors excluded any sequence lacking an unambiguous match to a single V gene segment. An earlier analysis of around 600 of the donors classified V segments as functional when productive rearrangements were above 56.7% and as segregating when the standard deviation between donors was above 5%. A statistical classification framework was built for diagnosing cytomegalovirus status from the catalog of TCR beta chain sequences. In a later analysis, TCR nucleotide sequences were compared against IMGT/GENE-DB human TR gene sequences so that V and J genes could be assigned. The TCRdist pipeline was used in a later analysis to assign CDR3 sequences and most-parsimonious VDJ recombination scenarios. In a later analysis, each TCR beta chain was defined by its CDR3 amino acid sequence together with its V-gene family, and reads without a unique V-gene family were excluded. In a later analysis, some 600 highly shared, low-generation-probability nucleotide sequences were removed to address suspected cross-contamination and a sequencing artifact. For each public chain, a later analysis derived a clonal expansion index from normalized ranks of inferred template counts within each repertoire. In a later analysis, generation probabilities were computed using a VDJ recombination model fitted to out-of-frame rearrangements, and the results were checked against IGoR. In a later analysis, hypergeometric tests were used to score TCR-TCR, TCR-HLA and TCR-CMV co-occurrence, with a repertoire-size bias correction applied to TCR pairs. To estimate false discovery rates, a later analysis permuted the HLA or CMV assignments 20 times. In a later analysis, co-occurring TCRs were grouped using DBSCAN, with TCRdist sequence similarity added in when clustering inside HLA-allele-positive subsets. Co-occurrence clustering excluded repertoires with fewer than 30,000 or more than 120,000 public chains, plus five with anomalous nucleotide sharing. TCRdb's version of the immuneACCESS table is confined to in-frame rearrangements and falls short of the full clone set. An unresolved V gene accounts for under half of the shortfall where checked; the remainder is of unknown origin. The DNA gave D and trimming, while V, J and clone size come from that table. This sample gives about 120,000 clones in total; less than 10% of them show up just once. In total, the top ten clones hold around 6% of the sample.

The chain employs TRBV5-1 and TRBJ1-4, with no D gene named confidently. This TCR was recovered from a woman between 40 and 55 years old in good health and CMV-seropositive. What was sequenced was PBMCs. The CDR3 in this case is CASSLSTAEKLFF. The DNA sequence is given as TGCGCCAGCAGCTTGAGTACTGCTGAAAAACTGTTTTTT.